This T cell receptor (beta chain) originates from a study of identical twins (TCRdb year 2016). About the study as a whole: The study deep-sequenced TCR alpha and beta repertoires from monozygotic twins, unrelated adults of various ages and cord blood to test whether fetal clonotypes persist. To rule out contamination, the twin experiments were replicated at different times with different library preparation protocols.

Library preparation employed 5' RACE. Sequencing was carried out with an Illumina HiSeq 2000. A universal primer binding site was introduced by template switching, and a unique molecular identifier was present in the final cDNA, enabling accurate counting of TCR cDNA molecules. First-strand cDNA for TCR alpha and beta chains was synthesized from specific primers in the conserved constant-segment region. To control for contamination, each cDNA library was double barcoded with a SMART-Mk sample barcode plus Illumina barcodes. TruSeq adapter sequences along with Illumina sample barcodes were introduced in two successive PCR steps. The TCR alpha and beta cDNA libraries were sequenced on the Illumina HiSeq platform using custom primers. Per the source publication's procedure: MiGEC was used to process raw reads and extract unique molecular identifiers, and MiXCR was used to find CDR3 positions. For each individual, recombination models were inferred using an EM algorithm with the repgenHMM and IGoR tools. Shared clonotype analysis was performed with the tcR package in R, normalizing sharing by the product of cloneset sizes. To study raw recombination free of thymic and clonal selection effects, out-of-frame nonproductive sequences were analyzed. TCRdb handled the public reads itself, with Q25 trimming in fastp and clone calling in MiXCR, and kept productive beta chains. For every CDR3 protein sequence, its rows merge into one entry that carries the most common genes and DNA. TCRdb assigned the V and J calls; the authors' analysis was not used. This sample is represented by 270,000 or so distinct CDR3 sequences; around 8% of them were singletons. The ten top clones hold less than 4% of the sample.

On the study overall, not on this receptor specifically: Compared with coincidental sharing between unrelated individuals, out-of-frame TCR alpha sequences shared between twins had an excess of sequences with low generation probability. Because the same donors could not be followed over many years, the conclusions depended on cross-sectional statistical analysis. Abundant cord blood beta clonotypes had fewer insertions, young adult naive repertoires showed a similar but weaker trend, and memory repertoires showed no such trend. A weaker excess of twin sharing was found in beta out-of-frame sequences because the signal-to-noise ratio was lowered by fewer shared sequences. Zero-insertion analyses could be partly confounded by invariant T cells such as MAIT and iNKT, though diverse VJ usage argued against such confounding for most clonotypes. Out-of-frame TCR alpha sharing in monozygotic twins was systematically underestimated by recombination models, whereas sharing between unrelated individuals was in agreement with the recombination models.

The CDR3 starts with the cysteine, ends with the phenylalanine, and has 14 residues. Only CDR3 DNA is held: 42 bases, read in frame from base 1. CDR1 and CDR2, looked up from the germline V gene, are MNHNS and SASEGT. V and J lose 4 bases and 4 bases, and a span of 14 bases separates them. As concerns this clonotype: It has no known antigen specificity. No per-base quality is available; no much larger clone lies one base away.

Every donor in the study was a healthy Caucasian. The twin cohort comprised three pairs of female monozygotic twins, all aged roughly 18 to 30 years. Positive isolation kits from Invitrogen were used to isolate CD4+ and CD8+ T cell populations. The sample was also reused in another study, on yellow fever vaccine responses in identical twins. Looking at the second paper: According to the authors, in identical twins the way T cells responded to vaccination appeared partly convergent and partly personalized. In identical twins, the study followed T cell clones that responded to the vaccine with precision.

Sequenced sample: CD8+ T cells sorted from blood. The clonotype comes from a woman younger than 35 in good health. Recombination linked TRBV6-1 to TRBJ2-7, with an unclear D gene assignment. The CDR3 protein sequence reads: CASSGKGVGYEQYF. Here is the DNA: TGTGCCAGCAGTGGTAAGGGTGTCGGGTACGAGCAGTACTTC.